This TCR beta chain was captured in a study of blood T cell repertoires in COVID-19. Study summary: Donors in the United States, Italy and Spain gave samples during acute or convalescent COVID-19. T cells, B-cell-depleted T cells, or PBMCs provided the cDNA or gDNA that served as material.

In the study's own analysis: By means of reference gene primer amplification, nucleated cell counts were estimated. Measured with immunoSEQ multiplex PCR; TCRdb has only the in-frame clones, and not every one. The D gene and trimming were derived from the DNA, and the V and J assignments and clone size from that table. The data show approximately 98,000 clones, with approximately 80% seen just once and 4.1% held by the top ten. The V end lost 0 bases, the J end lost 8 bases, and 19 bases lay between the germline ends. This CDR3 contains 16 residues. In germline, CDR1 is MNHEY, CDR2 SVGAGI. Sequencing used peripheral blood. The chain employs TRBV6-5 and TRBJ1-2, with D maybe TRBD1 (5 bases). The source of this sequence is a man aged 60 to 75 with acute or convalescent COVID-19. The CDR3, as DNA: TGTGCCAGCAGTTACTCGAAACGGGGGACCGTCGAGGGCTACACCTTC. It yields the protein CASSYSKRGTVEGYTF.